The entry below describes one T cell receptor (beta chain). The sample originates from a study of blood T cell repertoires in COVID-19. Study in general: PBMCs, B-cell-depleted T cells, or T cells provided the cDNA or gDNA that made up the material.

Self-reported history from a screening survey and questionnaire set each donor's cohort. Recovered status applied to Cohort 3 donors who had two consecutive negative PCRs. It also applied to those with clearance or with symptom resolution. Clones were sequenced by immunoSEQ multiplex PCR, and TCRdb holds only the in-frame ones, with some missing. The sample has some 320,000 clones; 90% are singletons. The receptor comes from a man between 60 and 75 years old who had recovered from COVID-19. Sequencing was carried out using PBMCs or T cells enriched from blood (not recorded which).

The CDR3: CARTGRGYTF. The CDR3 DNA follows: TGTGCCAGAACAGGGCGTGGCTACACCTTC. The chain combines TRBV6-5 with TRBJ1-2; maybe TRBD1 (6 bases). V was cut by 9 bases and J by 7 bases, with 9 bases left in between. Germline assignment: CDR1 MNHEY and CDR2 SVGAGI. The length of the CDR3 is 10 residues.